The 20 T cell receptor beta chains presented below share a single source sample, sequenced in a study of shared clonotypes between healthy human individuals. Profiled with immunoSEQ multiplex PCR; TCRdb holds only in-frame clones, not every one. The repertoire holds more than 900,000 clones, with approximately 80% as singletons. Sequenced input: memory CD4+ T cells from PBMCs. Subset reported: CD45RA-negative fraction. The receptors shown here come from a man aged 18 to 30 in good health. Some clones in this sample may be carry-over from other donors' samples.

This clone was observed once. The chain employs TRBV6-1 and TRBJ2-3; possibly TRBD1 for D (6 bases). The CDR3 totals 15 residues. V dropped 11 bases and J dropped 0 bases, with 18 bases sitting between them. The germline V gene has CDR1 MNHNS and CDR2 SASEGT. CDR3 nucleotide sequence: TGTGCCTCACACAGGGACCGTCTTAGCACAGATACGCAGTATTTT. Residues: CASHRDRLSTDTQYF.

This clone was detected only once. This chain's CDR3 is CASSPIPGKTSTDTQYF. The CDR3 DNA reads TGTGCCAGCAGTCCCATCCCCGGGAAAACTAGCACAGATACGCAGTATTTT. The rearrangement links TRBV28 to TRBJ2-3; possible D gene TRBD2, 5 bases. Trimming removed 5 bases at V and 0 bases at J, with 18 bases between. Germline CDR1 reads MDHEN; CDR2 reads SYDVKM. The CDR3 length is 17 residues.

As DNA, the CDR3 is TGCGCCAGCAGCCAAGGGACAGGGAGGGCTGAAGCTTTCTTT. Amino acid sequence: CASSQGTGRAEAFF. This chain connects TRBV5-1 to TRBJ1-1, with TRBD1 matching over 9 bases. The CDR3 extends over 14 amino acids. V lost 4 bases to trimming and J lost 6 bases; unmatched junction nucleotides: 7. Germline V lookup: CDR1 SGHRS, CDR2 YFSETQ.

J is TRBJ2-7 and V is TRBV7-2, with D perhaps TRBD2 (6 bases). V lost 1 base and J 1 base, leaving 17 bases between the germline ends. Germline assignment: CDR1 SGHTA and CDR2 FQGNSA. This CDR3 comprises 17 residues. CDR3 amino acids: CASSLVRTSGPSYEQYF. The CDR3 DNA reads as TGTGCCAGCAGCTTAGTTCGTACCAGCGGGCCATCCTACGAGCAGTACTTC. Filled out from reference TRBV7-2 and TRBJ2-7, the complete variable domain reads GAGVSQSPSNKVTEKGKDVELRCDPISGHTALYWYRQSLGQGLEFLIYFQGNSAPDKSGLPSDRFSAERTGGSVSTLTIQRTQQEDSAVYLCASSLVRTSGPSYEQYFGPGTRLTVT.

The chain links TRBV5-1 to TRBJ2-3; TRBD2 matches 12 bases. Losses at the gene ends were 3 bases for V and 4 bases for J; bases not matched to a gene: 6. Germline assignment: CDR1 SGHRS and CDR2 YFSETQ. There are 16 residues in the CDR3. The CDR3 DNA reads TGCGCCAGCAGCTGGACTAGCGGGACGGGTGCAGATACGCAGTATTTT. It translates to CASSWTSGTGADTQYF.

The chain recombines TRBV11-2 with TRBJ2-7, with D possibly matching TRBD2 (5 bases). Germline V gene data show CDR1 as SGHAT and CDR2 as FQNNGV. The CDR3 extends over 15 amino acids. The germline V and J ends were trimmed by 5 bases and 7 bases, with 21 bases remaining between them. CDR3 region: CASSDSVALSGEQYF. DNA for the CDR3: TGTGCCAGCAGCGATAGCGTGGCCCTCTCGGGGGAGCAGTACTTC.

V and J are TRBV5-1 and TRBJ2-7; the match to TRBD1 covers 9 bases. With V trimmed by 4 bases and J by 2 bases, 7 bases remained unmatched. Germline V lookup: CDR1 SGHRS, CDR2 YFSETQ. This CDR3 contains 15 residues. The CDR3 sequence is CASSLHRGLTYEQYF. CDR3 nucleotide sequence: TGCGCCAGCAGCCTCCACAGGGGGCTTACCTACGAGCAGTACTTC.

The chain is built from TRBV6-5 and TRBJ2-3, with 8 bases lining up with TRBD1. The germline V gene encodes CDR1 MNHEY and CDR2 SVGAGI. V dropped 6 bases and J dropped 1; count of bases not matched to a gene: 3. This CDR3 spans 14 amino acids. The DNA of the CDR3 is TGTGCCAGCAGATCGGGACAGGGCACAGATACGCAGTATTTT. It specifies CASRSGQGTDTQYF.

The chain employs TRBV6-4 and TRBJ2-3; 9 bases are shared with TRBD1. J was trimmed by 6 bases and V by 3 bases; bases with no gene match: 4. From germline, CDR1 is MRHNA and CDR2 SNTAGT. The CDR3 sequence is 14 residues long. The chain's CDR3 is CASSEDRGGDTQYF. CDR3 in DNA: TGTGCCAGCAGTGAAGACAGGGGGGGGGATACGCAGTATTTT.

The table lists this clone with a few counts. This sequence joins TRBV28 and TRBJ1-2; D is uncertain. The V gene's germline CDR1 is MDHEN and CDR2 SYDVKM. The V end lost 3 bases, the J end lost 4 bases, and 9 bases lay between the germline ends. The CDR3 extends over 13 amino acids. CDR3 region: CASSLVRSYGYTF. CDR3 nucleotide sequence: TGTGCCAGCAGTTTGGTCAGGAGCTATGGCTACACCTTC.

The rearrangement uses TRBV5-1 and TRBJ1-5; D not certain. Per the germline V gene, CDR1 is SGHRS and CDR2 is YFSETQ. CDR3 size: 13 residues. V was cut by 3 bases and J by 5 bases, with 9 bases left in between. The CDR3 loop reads CASSSGSDQPQHF. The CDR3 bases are TGCGCCAGCAGCTCCGGGTCCGATCAGCCCCAGCATTTT.

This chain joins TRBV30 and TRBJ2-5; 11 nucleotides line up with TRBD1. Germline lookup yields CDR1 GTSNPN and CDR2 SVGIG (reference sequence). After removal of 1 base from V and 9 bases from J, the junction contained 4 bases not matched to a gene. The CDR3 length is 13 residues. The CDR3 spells CAWSEDRGHPQYF. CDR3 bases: TGTGCCTGGAGTGAGGACAGGGGGCATCCCCAGTACTTC.

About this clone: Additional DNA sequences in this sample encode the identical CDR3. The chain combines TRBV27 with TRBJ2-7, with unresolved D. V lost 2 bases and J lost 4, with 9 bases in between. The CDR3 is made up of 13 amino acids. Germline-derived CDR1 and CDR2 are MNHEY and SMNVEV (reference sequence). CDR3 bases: TGTGCCAGCAGTTTAGCGCCCGGTTACGAGCAGTACTTC. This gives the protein CASSLAPGYEQYF.

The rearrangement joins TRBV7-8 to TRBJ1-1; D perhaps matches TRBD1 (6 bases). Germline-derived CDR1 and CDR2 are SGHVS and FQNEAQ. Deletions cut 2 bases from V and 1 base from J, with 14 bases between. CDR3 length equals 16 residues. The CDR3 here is CASSLIRAGANTEAFF. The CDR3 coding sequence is TGTGCCAGCAGCTTAATCCGGGCAGGGGCGAACACTGAAGCTTTCTTT.

The CDR3 region has the DNA TGTGCCATTACACAGGGTGACTATGGCTACACCTTC. It is translated as CAITQGDYGYTF. This chain links TRBV28 with TRBJ1-2; D perhaps matches TRBD1 (6 bases). Germline CDR1 is MDHEN and CDR2 is SYDVKM. V was pared by 10 bases and J by 3 bases, with 12 bases between. There are 12 residues in the CDR3.

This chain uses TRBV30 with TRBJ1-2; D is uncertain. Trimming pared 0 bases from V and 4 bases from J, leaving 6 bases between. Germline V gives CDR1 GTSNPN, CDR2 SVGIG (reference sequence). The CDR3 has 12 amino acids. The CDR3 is CAWSVHSYGYTF. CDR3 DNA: TGTGCCTGGAGTGTACATAGCTATGGCTACACCTTC.

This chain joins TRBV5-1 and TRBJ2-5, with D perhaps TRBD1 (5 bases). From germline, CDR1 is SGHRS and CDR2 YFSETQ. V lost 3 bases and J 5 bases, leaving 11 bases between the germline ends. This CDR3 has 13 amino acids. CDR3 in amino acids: CASSSLGRETQYF. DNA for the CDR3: TGCGCCAGCAGCTCGCTGGGGCGGGAGACCCAGTACTTC. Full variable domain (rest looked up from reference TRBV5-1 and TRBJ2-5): KAGVTQTPRYLIKTRGQQVTLSCSPISGHRSVSWYQQTPGQGLQFLFEYFSETQRNKGNFPGRFSGRQFSNSRSEMNVSTLELGDSALYLCASSSLGRETQYFGPGTRLLVL.

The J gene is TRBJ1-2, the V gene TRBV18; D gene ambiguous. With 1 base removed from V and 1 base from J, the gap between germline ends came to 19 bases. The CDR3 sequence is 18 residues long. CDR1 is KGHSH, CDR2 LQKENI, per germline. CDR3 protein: CASSPQVFGGSGNYGYTF. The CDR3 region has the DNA TGTGCCAGCTCACCACAGGTTTTCGGAGGGTCGGGTAACTATGGCTACACCTTC. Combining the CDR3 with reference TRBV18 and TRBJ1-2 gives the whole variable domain NAGVMQNPRHLVRRRGQEARLRCSPMKGHSHVYWYRQLPEEGLKFMVYLQKENIIDESGMPKERFSAEFPKEGPSILRIQQVVRGDSAAYFCASSPQVFGGSGNYGYTFGSGTRLTVV.

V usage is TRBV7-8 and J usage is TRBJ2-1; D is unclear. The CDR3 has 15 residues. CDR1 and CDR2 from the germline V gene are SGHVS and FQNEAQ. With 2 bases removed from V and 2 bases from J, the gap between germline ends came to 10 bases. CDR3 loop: CASSLRGATYNEQFF. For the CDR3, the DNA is TGTGCCAGCAGCTTACGCGGTGCCACCTACAATGAGCAGTTCTTC.

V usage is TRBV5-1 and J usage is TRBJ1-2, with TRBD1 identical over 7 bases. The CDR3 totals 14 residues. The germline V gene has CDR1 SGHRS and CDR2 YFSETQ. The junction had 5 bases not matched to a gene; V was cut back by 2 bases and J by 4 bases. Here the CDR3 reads CASSFGQEAYGYTF. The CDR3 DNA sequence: TGCGCCAGCAGCTTCGGACAGGAAGCCTATGGCTACACCTTC.